This TCR beta chain was documented in a study of T cells in Graves' hyperthyroidism and ophthalmopathy. This clonotype was picked up many times. It was RNA transcripts that yielded the amplified TCR beta CDR3 regions. The TCR CDR3 was amplified in a first-round RT-PCR using the HTBI primer set. TCRdb passed the multiplex PCR reads through MiXCR, listing each CDR3 protein once. The sample includes 340,000 or so distinct CDR3 sequences, around 20% of them seen just once. Researchers defined stable Graves' hyperthyroidism as no ophthalmopathy progression within 18 months. Investigators excluded patients with uncontrolled infection, other autoimmune disease, pregnancy or lactation. The clonotype comes from a woman aged 50 to 60 with Graves' hyperthyroidism. Specimen: blood.

For the CDR3, the DNA is TGTGCCAGCAGCCAACGACTAGAGGCCTACAATGAGCAGTTCTTC. Its translation: CASSQRLEAYNEQFF. The gene calls are TRBV14 and TRBJ2-1; TRBD2 is a possible D gene (6 bases). The CDR3 extends over 15 amino acids. V shed 2 bases and J shed 2 bases, with 10 bases lying between them. CDR1 and CDR2 from the germline V gene are SGHDN and FVKESK.